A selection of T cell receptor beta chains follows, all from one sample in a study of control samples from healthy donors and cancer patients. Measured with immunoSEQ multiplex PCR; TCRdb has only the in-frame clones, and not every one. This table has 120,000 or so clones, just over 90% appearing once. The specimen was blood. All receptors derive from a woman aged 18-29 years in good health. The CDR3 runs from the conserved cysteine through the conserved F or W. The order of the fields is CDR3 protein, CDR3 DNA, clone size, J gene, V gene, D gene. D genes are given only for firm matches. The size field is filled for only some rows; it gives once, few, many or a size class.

CDR3 protein: CAWIPPPGIKFYGYTF
CDR3 DNA: TGTGCCTGGATTCCCCCCCCAGGGATAAAGTTCTATGGCTACACCTTC
clone size: NA
J gene: TRBJ1-2
V gene: TRBV30
D gene: NA

CDR3 protein: CASTRSTNEKLFF
CDR3 DNA: TGTGCCAGTACCCGGAGTACTAATGAAAAACTGTTTTTT
clone size: NA
J gene: TRBJ1-4
V gene: TRBV19
D gene: NA

CDR3 protein: CASSLARGGNADTQYF
CDR3 DNA: TGTGCCAGCAGCTTAGCAAGGGGTGGTAATGCAGATACGCAGTATTTT
clone size: NA
J gene: TRBJ2-3
V gene: TRBV7-9
D gene: NA

CDR3 protein: CASSRVDRVFGGYTF
CDR3 DNA: TGTGCCAGTAGCCGCGTGGACAGGGTGTTCGGTGGCTACACCTTC
clone size: NA
J gene: TRBJ1-2
V gene: TRBV19
D gene: TRBD1

CDR3 protein: CATRKRQNQETQYF
CDR3 DNA: TGTGCCACCAGGAAGAGACAGAACCAAGAGACCCAGTACTTC
clone size: once
J gene: TRBJ2-5
V gene: TRBV15
D gene: NA

CDR3 protein: CATSEQELSYEQYF
CDR3 DNA: TGTGCCACCAGTGAACAGGAGCTCTCCTACGAGCAGTACTTC
clone size: NA
J gene: TRBJ2-7
V gene: TRBV24-1
D gene: NA

CDR3 protein: CASSSHADEQYF
CDR3 DNA: TGTGCCAGCAGCTCGCATGCGGATGAGCAGTACTTC
clone size: NA
J gene: TRBJ2-7
V gene: TRBV5-5
D gene: NA

CDR3 protein: CASSLGTGDYGYTF
CDR3 DNA: TGTGCCAGCAGCCTAGGCACAGGGGACTATGGCTACACCTTC
clone size: once
J gene: TRBJ1-2
V gene: TRBV7-8
D gene: TRBD1

CDR3 protein: CAISEDFRGNAEAFF
CDR3 DNA: TGTGCCATCAGTGAAGATTTCCGGGGCAACGCTGAAGCTTTCTTT
clone size: NA
J gene: TRBJ1-1
V gene: TRBV10-3
D gene: NA

CDR3 protein: CASSPHRTGFSGNTIYF
CDR3 DNA: TGCGCCAGCAGCCCTCATAGGACAGGGTTCTCTGGAAACACCATATATTTT
clone size: NA
J gene: TRBJ1-3
V gene: TRBV4-3
D gene: TRBD1

CDR3 protein: CASMRVAEAFF
CDR3 DNA: TGTGCCAGCATGAGGGTCGCTGAAGCTTTCTTT
clone size: NA
J gene: TRBJ1-1
V gene: TRBV2
D gene: NA

CDR3 protein: CASSLGGQFQETQYF
CDR3 DNA: TGCGCCAGCAGCTTGGGGGGACAGTTCCAAGAGACCCAGTACTTC
clone size: NA
J gene: TRBJ2-5
V gene: TRBV5-1
D gene: TRBD1

CDR3 protein: CASSLYLNNEQYF
CDR3 DNA: TGTGCCAGCAGCTTATACCTTAATAACGAGCAGTACTTC
clone size: NA
J gene: TRBJ2-7
V gene: TRBV11-1
D gene: NA

CDR3 protein: CASSATSSRGEQFF
CDR3 DNA: TGTGCCAGCAGCGCTACTTCTTCCCGGGGAGAGCAGTTCTTC
clone size: NA
J gene: TRBJ2-1
V gene: TRBV28
D gene: NA

CDR3 protein: CASSIGRGGQTEAFF
CDR3 DNA: TGTGCCAGTAGTATAGGACGAGGGGGACAGACTGAAGCTTTCTTT
clone size: NA
J gene: TRBJ1-1
V gene: TRBV19
D gene: TRBD1

CDR3 protein: CASSHDSRPYNEQFF
CDR3 DNA: TGTGCCAGCAGCCATGACTCTAGGCCCTACAATGAGCAGTTCTTC
clone size: NA
J gene: TRBJ2-1
V gene: TRBV27
D gene: NA

CDR3 protein: CASSVAGQGSSGNTIYF
CDR3 DNA: TGTGCCAGCAGCGTAGCGGGGCAGGGATCCTCTGGAAACACCATATATTTT
clone size: NA
J gene: TRBJ1-3
V gene: TRBV9
D gene: NA

CDR3 protein: CARSLEGGGYSVEAFF
CDR3 DNA: TGTGCCAGAAGCTTGGAGGGGGGTGGATATAGCGTAGAAGCTTTCTTT
clone size: NA
J gene: TRBJ1-1
V gene: TRBV5-3
D gene: NA

CDR3 protein: CASRASGASTDTQYF
CDR3 DNA: TGTGCCAGCAGGGCGAGCGGAGCTAGCACAGATACGCAGTATTTT
clone size: NA
J gene: TRBJ2-3
V gene: TRBV9
D gene: NA

CDR3 protein: CASSGTRRAREQYF
CDR3 DNA: TGTGCCAGTAGTGGGACCAGGAGGGCTAGGGAGCAGTACTTC
clone size: once
J gene: TRBJ2-7
V gene: TRBV19
D gene: NA

CDR3 protein: CASSGQSEQFF
CDR3 DNA: TGTGCCAGCTCAGGGCAGTCTGAGCAGTTCTTC
clone size: NA
J gene: TRBJ2-1
V gene: TRBV18
D gene: NA

CDR3 protein: CASSLMASTDTQYF
CDR3 DNA: TGTGCCAGCAGCTTGATGGCGAGCACAGATACGCAGTATTTT
clone size: NA
J gene: TRBJ2-3
V gene: TRBV7-2
D gene: NA

CDR3 protein: CASSPGTSGRAQFYEQYF
CDR3 DNA: TGTGCCAGCTCACCCGGGACTAGCGGGAGGGCGCAATTCTACGAGCAGTACTTC
clone size: NA
J gene: TRBJ2-7
V gene: TRBV18
D gene: TRBD2

CDR3 protein: CASSSRIPQAGGDEQFF
CDR3 DNA: TGTGCCAGCAGCTCCCGGATTCCGCAGGCAGGGGGCGATGAGCAGTTCTTC
clone size: NA
J gene: TRBJ2-1
V gene: TRBV7-8
D gene: TRBD1

CDR3 protein: CASTEGPGDTQYF
CDR3 DNA: TGTGCCAGCACGGAGGGTCCGGGAGATACGCAGTATTTT
clone size: NA
J gene: TRBJ2-3
V gene: TRBV5-6
D gene: NA

CDR3 protein: CASSFKRGGPLDTQYF
CDR3 DNA: TGTGCCAGCAGCTTTAAGCGGGGGGGCCCCCTAGATACGCAGTATTTT
clone size: NA
J gene: TRBJ2-3
V gene: TRBV7-2
D gene: TRBD2

CDR3 protein: CASSKVVRANASNQPQHF
CDR3 DNA: TGTGCCAGCAGCAAAGTGGTCAGGGCCAATGCTTCTAATCAGCCCCAGCATTTT
clone size: NA
J gene: TRBJ1-5
V gene: TRBV21-1
D gene: NA

CDR3 protein: CASSPDGDEQFF
CDR3 DNA: TGCGCCAGCAGCCCAGACGGGGATGAGCAGTTCTTC
clone size: NA
J gene: TRBJ2-1
V gene: TRBV10-1
D gene: NA

CDR3 protein: CASSSRSFLETPRYEQYF
CDR3 DNA: TGTGCCAGCAGCTCACGCAGCTTTCTAGAAACCCCACGCTACGAGCAGTACTTC
clone size: NA
J gene: TRBJ2-7
V gene: TRBV5-6
D gene: NA

CDR3 protein: CASGRMNTEAFF
CDR3 DNA: TGTGCCAGTGGACGGATGAACACTGAAGCTTTCTTT
clone size: NA
J gene: TRBJ1-1
V gene: TRBV19
D gene: NA

CDR3 protein: CASSPPGQGTTGELFF
CDR3 DNA: TGTGCCAGCAGCCCCCCGGGACAGGGAACCACCGGGGAGCTGTTTTTT
clone size: NA
J gene: TRBJ2-2
V gene: TRBV7-7
D gene: TRBD1

CDR3 protein: CASSGGFSGYTF
CDR3 DNA: TGCGCCAGCAGTGGGGGCTTCTCCGGCTACACCTTC
clone size: NA
J gene: TRBJ1-2
V gene: TRBV10-1
D gene: NA

CDR3 protein: CASKPSTGGNYGYTF
CDR3 DNA: TGCGCCAGCAAACCCTCGACAGGGGGCAACTATGGCTACACCTTC
clone size: NA
J gene: TRBJ1-2
V gene: TRBV5-1
D gene: TRBD1

CDR3 protein: CASSRPIQGTYEQYF
CDR3 DNA: TGTGCCAGCAGCCGACCTATACAGGGGACCTACGAGCAGTACTTC
clone size: NA
J gene: TRBJ2-7
V gene: TRBV6-2/TRBV6-3
D gene: TRBD1

CDR3 protein: CASSSDRGTEAFF
CDR3 DNA: TGTGCCAGCAGCTCCGACAGGGGCACTGAAGCTTTCTTT
clone size: NA
J gene: TRBJ1-1
V gene: TRBV5-5
D gene: TRBD1

CDR3 protein: CASSLVVGGENSPLHF
CDR3 DNA: TGTGCCAGCAGCTTAGTCGTGGGTGGGGAAAATTCACCCCTCCACTTT
clone size: NA
J gene: TRBJ1-6
V gene: TRBV7-2
D gene: NA

CDR3 protein: CASSAGAPGGTDTQYF
CDR3 DNA: TGTGCCAGCAGTGCGGGAGCGCCGGGGGGCACAGATACGCAGTATTTT
clone size: NA
J gene: TRBJ2-3
V gene: TRBV2
D gene: NA

CDR3 protein: CASRTLAGGPYNEQFF
CDR3 DNA: TGTGCCAGCAGAACTCTAGCGGGGGGGCCATACAATGAGCAGTTCTTC
clone size: NA
J gene: TRBJ2-1
V gene: TRBV28
D gene: TRBD2

CDR3 protein: CASSPGRPNQPQHF
CDR3 DNA: TGTGCCAGCTCACCAGGCAGACCTAATCAGCCCCAGCATTTT
clone size: NA
J gene: TRBJ1-5
V gene: TRBV18
D gene: NA

CDR3 protein: CASRPGTHGELFF
CDR3 DNA: TGTGCCAGTAGACCCGGGACACACGGGGAGCTGTTTTTT
clone size: NA
J gene: TRBJ2-2
V gene: TRBV19
D gene: NA

CDR3 protein: CASSYSMEELADYNEQFF
CDR3 DNA: TGTGCCAGCAGTTACTCGATGGAGGAACTGGCCGACTACAATGAGCAGTTCTTC
clone size: NA
J gene: TRBJ2-1
V gene: TRBV6-2/TRBV6-3
D gene: NA

CDR3 protein: CASSLDRNNQPQHF
CDR3 DNA: TGCGCCAGCAGCCTCGACAGAAACAATCAGCCCCAGCATTTT
clone size: NA
J gene: TRBJ1-5
V gene: TRBV4-1
D gene: NA

CDR3 protein: CASSKGPGTQYF
CDR3 DNA: TGTGCCAGCAGTAAGGGTCCGGGGACCCAGTACTTC
clone size: NA
J gene: TRBJ2-5
V gene: TRBV28
D gene: NA

CDR3 protein: CASRLAAGYEQYF
CDR3 DNA: TGTGCAAGTCGCTTAGCGGCAGGCTACGAGCAGTACTTC
clone size: NA
J gene: TRBJ2-7
V gene: TRBV12-2
D gene: NA

CDR3 protein: CASSRPQDEQYF
CDR3 DNA: TGTGCCAGCAGCCGACCACAGGACGAGCAGTACTTC
clone size: once
J gene: TRBJ2-7
V gene: TRBV14
D gene: NA

CDR3 protein: CASSLGFANTGELFF
CDR3 DNA: TGCGCCAGCAGCTTAGGGTTCGCGAACACCGGGGAGCTGTTTTTT
clone size: NA
J gene: TRBJ2-2
V gene: TRBV5-1
D gene: NA